This T cell receptor (beta chain) appears in the sequencing data of a study of cytomegalovirus exposure and HLA in healthy donors. Regarding this clone: The antigen remains unidentified.

Whole-study findings and limits: Despite most TCR sequences being rare, some public TCRs occurred in many donors. Owing to their indistinguishability, certain V segments, notably TRBV6-2 and TRBV6-3, were excluded. Researchers reported that a few CMV-associated chains were confirmed in vitro as CMV antigen-specific. A later analysis found that most CMV-associated TCR beta chains appeared HLA-restricted.

The primer mix had 60 Vbeta and 13 Jbeta primers. TCRdb's table, derived via immunoSEQ multiplex PCR, lists solely in-frame clones and lacks some. The data hold about 99,000 clones, with around 77% observed a single time. The germline V gene encodes CDR1 MNHEY and CDR2 SVGAGI. V shed 4 bases, J shed 5 bases, and the junction held 11 bases outside the gene matches. The length of the CDR3 is 16 residues. Sequencing was carried out using PBMCs. The TCR sequence derives from a middle-aged man in good health and CMV-seronegative. J is TRBJ2-7 and V is TRBV6-5; 10 bases line up with TRBD2. Here the CDR3 reads CASSSPSSGSSHEQYF. DNA for the CDR3: TGTGCCAGCAGTTCTCCCTCTAGCGGGAGCAGTCACGAGCAGTACTTC.